These 9 T cell receptor beta chains were all obtained from the same sample, sequenced in a study of identical twins (TCRdb year 2016). The receptor library was made with 5' RACE. Sequencing was performed on an Illumina HiSeq 2000. Through fastp at Q25 and MiXCR, TCRdb rebuilt clones from the public reads, retaining in-frame beta chains. Each record represents a unique CDR3 protein, reported with the most common genes and DNA among its rows. This sample has 690,000 or so distinct CDR3 sequences in its table, and over 8.5% of those were observed once. The ten top clones hold approximately 0.96% of the sample. The sample was also reused in another study, on yellow fever vaccine responses in identical twins.

The sample taken for sequencing was PBMCs. The source is a woman under 30 in good health.

The rearrangement uses TRBV12-5 and TRBJ2-1; the D gene could be TRBD1 or TRBD2 (5 bases each). Germline V gene lookup returns CDR1 LGHNT and CDR2 FRNRAP. The CDR3 is 17 amino acids. The V gene lost 2 bases and the J gene lost 8 bases, with 22 bases spanning the gap. The DNA for the CDR3 is TGTGCTAGTGGTTTGCTCCCGGGGCCCCAATCAGGCGATGAGCAGTTCTTC. Translation: CASGLLPGPQSGDEQFF.

This chain connects TRBV20-1 to TRBJ2-2; a weak D match, TRBD2 (5 bases). Trimming took 5 bases from V and 5 from J, leaving 12 bases between them. The CDR3 covers 13 residues. In germline, CDR1 is DFQATT, CDR2 SNEGSKA (reference sequence). DNA for the CDR3: TGCAGTGCTTTGCGGGCCCCGACCGGGGAGCTGTTTTTT. Translation: CSALRAPTGELFF.

This clonotype was counted between two and nine times. The chain joins TRBV24-1 to TRBJ2-1; TRBD1 agrees at 9 bases. The CDR3 spans 15 residues. In germline, CDR1 is KGHDR, CDR2 SFDVKD. J was trimmed by 7 bases and V by 4 bases; bases with no gene match: 7. The CDR3 region is CATSDPGQGGNEQFF. For the CDR3, the DNA is TGTGCCACCAGTGACCCGGGACAGGGCGGGAATGAGCAGTTCTTC.

This clonotype was counted between two and nine times. The chain has TRBV9 and TRBJ2-1; 11 nucleotides agree with TRBD2. Germline CDR1 reads SGDLS; CDR2 reads YYNGEE. The CDR3 covers 18 residues. J gave up 8 bases and V 3 bases, and 16 bases lay outside the gene matches. The CDR3 spells CASSARPELAGAVDEQFF. Written as DNA, the CDR3 is TGTGCCAGCAGCGCGAGGCCCGAACTAGCGGGAGCGGTCGATGAGCAGTTCTTC.

V usage is TRBV5-1 and J usage is TRBJ2-2; no reliable D call. CDR1 SGHRS and CDR2 YFSETQ come from the germline V gene. Trimming left V 5 bases short and J 1 base short, with 12 bases between. CDR3 size: 15 residues. In DNA form, the CDR3 reads TGCGCCAGCAGTAGAACAGAACAGAACACCGGGGAGCTGTTTTTT. This gives the protein CASSRTEQNTGELFF.

In its sample, this clonotype was seen many times. The chain combines TRBV18 with TRBJ2-3; 9 bases match TRBD2. The CDR3 is 15 residues long. Germline V gives CDR1 KGHSH, CDR2 LQKENI. Trimming cost V 1 base and J 2 bases; bases outside gene matches: 1. The CDR3 loop is CASSPLAGDTDTQYF. The CDR3, as DNA: TGTGCCAGCTCACCACTAGCGGGAGACACAGATACGCAGTATTTT.

The V gene is TRBV20-1, the J gene TRBJ2-2; D perhaps matches TRBD2 (6 bases). The CDR3 length is 17 residues. Trimming left V 0 bases short and J 4 bases short, with 18 bases between. CDR1 DFQATT and CDR2 SNEGSKA come from the germline V gene (reference sequence). The CDR3 here is CSARDLGRGSVTGELFF. In DNA form, the CDR3 reads TGCAGTGCTAGAGATTTGGGGCGGGGTAGTGTCACCGGGGAGCTGTTTTTT.

This clonotype was seen repeatedly, ten times or more. This sequence joins TRBV10-3 and TRBJ1-1; 9 bases line up with TRBD1. The CDR3 is made up of 14 amino acids. Germline loops: CDR1 ENHRY, CDR2 SYGVKD. Losses at the gene ends were 11 bases for V and 5 bases for J; bases not matched to a gene: 12. Here the CDR3 DNA reads TGTGCCGTCGGTGGCGGACAGGGGAAGACTGAAGCTTTCTTT. It codes for CAVGGGQGKTEAFF.

The V call is TRBV25-1, the J call TRBJ2-5; TRBD2 is a possible D gene (5 bases). Germline CDR1 MGHDK, CDR2 SYGVNS. The CDR3 covers 15 residues. Trimming pared 4 bases from V and 1 base from J, leaving 13 bases between. CDR3 loop: CASSALLGAQETQYF. The CDR3 bases are TGTGCCAGCAGTGCCTTACTAGGCGCCCAAGAGACCCAGTACTTC.